The rows below give T cell receptor beta chains drawn from one sample of a study of blood T cell repertoires in COVID-19. Here immunoSEQ multiplex PCR was the method, and the copy in TCRdb shows in-frame clones only, minus some. The data hold some 300,000 clones, with around 89% observed a single time. Sequencing was done on a sample of PBMCs or T cells enriched from blood (not recorded which). Source of these receptors: a woman aged 40 to 50 who had recovered from COVID-19. Both conserved end residues are part of each CDR3. The D gene is left open where the match is weak. Some rows mark clone size as missing; the rest say once, few, many or name a class of expanded clone.

>TRBV7-9|TRBJ2-7|TRBD2|.
TGTGCCAGCAGTCCTACGGGACTACCTCTTTACGAGCAGTACTTC
CASSPTGLPLYEQYF
>TRBV3-1/TRBV3-2|TRBJ2-7|TRBD1|.
TGTGCCAGCAGCCAAGTCGGGACAGATCCCTACGAGCAGTACTTC
CASSQVGTDPYEQYF
>TRBV28|TRBJ1-4|TRBD1|.
TGTGCCAGCAGCCAAACGGGACAGTCTGAAAAACTGTTTTTT
CASSQTGQSEKLFF
>TRBV10-3|TRBJ1-2|.|.
TGTGCCATCAGTGTCTCTGAGGGTGGCTACACCTTC
CAISVSEGGYTF
>TRBV9|TRBJ2-1|TRBD2|.
TGTGCCAGCAGCGTAGGCGGGGGGACTTACAATGAGCAGTTCTTC
CASSVGGGTYNEQFF
>TRBV29-1|TRBJ2-3|TRBD2|.
TGCAGCGTTCGGGGGGGCACAGATACGCAGTATTTT
CSVRGGTDTQYF
>TRBV10-1|TRBJ1-5|TRBD1|.
TGCGCCAGCAGTGAAAGGGGGCTTCAGCCCCAGCATTTT
CASSERGLQPQHF
>TRBV7-3|TRBJ2-1|TRBD2|.
TGTGCCAGCAGCTTGGGACTACCGGCCTACAATGAGCAGTTCTTC
CASSLGLPAYNEQFF
>TRBV7-3|TRBJ2-1|.|.
TGTGCCAGCAGCTTAACTCGAGGGAGCTCCTACAATGAGCAGTTCTTC
CASSLTRGSSYNEQFF
>TRBV4-1|TRBJ1-3|.|.
TGCGCCAGCAGCCAAGTTTTACTCCAGGGGATCTCTGGAAACACCATATATTTT
CASSQVLLQGISGNTIYF
>TRBV10-1|TRBJ1-2|.|.
TGCGCCAGCACCCAGAACAACTATGGCTACACCTTC
CASTQNNYGYTF
>TRBV11-3|TRBJ2-5|TRBD2|.
TGTGCCAGCAGCACCCAGGGACTAGCGGGCCAAGAGACCCAGTACTTC
CASSTQGLAGQETQYF
>TRBV7-9|TRBJ1-2|.|.
TGTGCCAGCAGCTTGGGCCTCTATGGCTACACCTTC
CASSLGLYGYTF
>TRBV7-2|TRBJ2-7|TRBD2|.
TGTGCCAGCAGCCCAAGCCCCACCGGGACTAGCTCCTTC
CASSPSPTGTSSF
>TRBV5-6|TRBJ1-1|.|.
TGTGCCAGCAGCTTATCCTCTGTTAGAGGACAGAGGGGAACTGAAGCTTTCTTT
CASSLSSVRGQRGTEAFF
>TRBV2|TRBJ1-4|.|.
TGTGCCAGCAGGGGGGACTGGGTTGAAAAACTGTTTTTT
CASRGDWVEKLFF
>TRBV30|TRBJ1-3|.|.
TGTGCCTGGAAGAGGCTCCAGGGAAACACCATATATTTT
CAWKRLQGNTIYF
>TRBV6-5|TRBJ2-1|.|.
TGTGCCAGCAGTTACTCCGGGCGGGGGCCGCAGTTCTTC
CASSYSGRGPQFF
>TRBV13|TRBJ2-7|.|.
TGTGCCAGCAGCTTAGGCGTCGCGGGGACTCCGGAGCAGTACTTC
CASSLGVAGTPEQYF
>TRBV19|TRBJ1-5|TRBD1|.
TGTGCCAGTAGTTCCGGGACAGACAGACCCGCTCGCAATCAGCCCCAGCATTTT
CASSSGTDRPARNQPQHF
>TRBV15|TRBJ2-7|.|.
TGTGCCACCAGCAGAGATGGGACACTCTACGAGCAGTACTTC
CATSRDGTLYEQYF
>TRBV5-6|TRBJ1-5|.|.
TGTGCCAGCAGCTTGGGTGTGGGGGCTGAGCCCCAGCATTTT
CASSLGVGAEPQHF
>TRBV11-3|TRBJ1-1|.|.
TGTGCCAGCAGCTTTTCCGGGACTAACACTGAAGCTTTCTTT
CASSFSGTNTEAFF
>TRBV11-2|TRBJ2-3|.|.
TGTGCCAGCAGCCCCCAAGCGGCAGATACGCAGTATTTT
CASSPQAADTQYF
>TRBV19|TRBJ1-4|TRBD1|.
TGTGCCAGTAGTCGGGACAGGGGGGATGAAAAACTGTTTTTT
CASSRDRGDEKLFF
>TRBV7-3|TRBJ2-1|TRBD2|.
TGTGCCAGCAAACTAGCGGGGGGACCAAGCTCCTACAATGAGCAGTTCTTC
CASKLAGGPSSYNEQFF
>TRBV4-1|TRBJ2-1|.|.
TGCGCCAGCAGCCGGGGGCAGGGAAACAATGAGCAGTTCTTC
CASSRGQGNNEQFF
>TRBV4-3|TRBJ2-3|.|few
TGCGCCAGCAGCCAAGAGCCCTCGGGGTCTAGCACAGATACGCAGTATTTT
CASSQEPSGSSTDTQYF
>TRBV11-2|TRBJ2-1|.|.
TGTGCCAGCAGCATAGTGTTTGGACGGGGGACCTACAATGAGCAGTTCTTC
CASSIVFGRGTYNEQFF
>TRBV27|TRBJ2-3|.|.
TGTGCCAGCAGTTTAAGGGGGACCCTCGCAGATACGCAGTATTTT
CASSLRGTLADTQYF
>TRBV29-1|TRBJ1-2|TRBD1|.
TGCAGCGTTGGAAGACAGGGGGTGCTTGGCTACACCTTC
CSVGRQGVLGYTF
>TRBV11-3|TRBJ2-1|TRBD2|.
TGTGCCAGCAGCTTAGCCCTAGCGGGAGCTGGTAATGAGCAGTTCTTC
CASSLALAGAGNEQFF
>TRBV11-3|TRBJ2-7|.|.
TGTGCCAGCAGCTTCTACTCCGGGACACCTCCCTACGAGCAGTACTTC
CASSFYSGTPPYEQYF
>TRBV2|TRBJ1-5|TRBD1|.
TGTGCCAGCAGTGAACCGCCGGGACAGGGGCAGCCCCAGCATTTT
CASSEPPGQGQPQHF
>TRBV14|TRBJ1-2|.|.
TGTGCCAGCAGCCCAGGAGGGGCCCCCTATGGCTACACCTTC
CASSPGGAPYGYTF
>TRBV7-2|TRBJ2-7|TRBD2|.
TGTGCCAGCAGCGCTAGCGGGGGGGGTTCCTACGAGCAGTACTTC
CASSASGGGSYEQYF
>TRBV7-3|TRBJ2-5|.|.
TGTGCCAGCAGGTTCAGAGGAGGGGAGACCCAGTACTTC
CASRFRGGETQYF
>TRBV7-3|TRBJ2-7|TRBD2|.
TGTGCCAGCAGCTTAGCGGGGGGAACCTACGAGCAGTACTTC
CASSLAGGTYEQYF
>TRBV10-1|TRBJ1-1|.|.
TGCGCCAGCAGTGACAGGGTGAACACTGAAGCTTTCTTT
CASSDRVNTEAFF
>TRBV23-1|TRBJ2-1|TRBD1|.
TGCGCCAGCCTCGTGGCAGGGGGAAGGAATGAGCAGTTCTTC
CASLVAGGRNEQFF
>TRBV24-1|TRBJ2-7|TRBD1|once
TGTGCCACCGCGACAGGGGAAGCCGAGCAGTACTTC
CATATGEAEQYF
>TRBV7-7|TRBJ2-2|.|.
TGTGCTAGCAGCTTCGAAGCCGGGGGAACCGGGGAGCTGTTTTTT
CASSFEAGGTGELFF
>TRBV3-1/TRBV3-2|TRBJ2-1|.|.
TGTGCCAGCAGCCAATCATCCACGGGGAATGAGCAGTTCTTC
CASSQSSTGNEQFF
>TRBV15|TRBJ2-1|TRBD1|.
TGTGCCACCAGCGATACCGGGACAGGAGGCAATGAGCAGTTCTTC
CATSDTGTGGNEQFF
>TRBV29-1|TRBJ2-2|TRBD1|.
TGCAGCGTTGATAAGGGACAGCACACCGGGGAGCTGTTTTTT
CSVDKGQHTGELFF
>TRBV2|TRBJ2-7|TRBD1|once
TGTGCCTTACAGGGGGGAGTAACCTACGAGCAGTACTTC
CALQGGVTYEQYF
>TRBV30|TRBJ2-7|TRBD2|.
TGTGCCTGGACGAATCGGGGGGACGAGCAGTACTTC
CAWTNRGDEQYF
>TRBV4-3|TRBJ2-5|.|.
TGCGCCAGCAGCCAAGTAAGCGGCCACCAAGAGACCCAGTACTTC
CASSQVSGHQETQYF
>TRBV9|TRBJ2-1|.|few
TGTGCCAGCAGCCCCCTCCGGGGGTACAATGAGCAGTTCTTC
CASSPLRGYNEQFF
>TRBV15|TRBJ2-1|.|.
TGTGCCACCAGACCAGGGGCCATGTACAATGAGCAGTTCTTC
CATRPGAMYNEQFF
>TRBV5-1|TRBJ1-2|TRBD1|.
TGCGCCAGCAGCTTACTACAGGGGGCAGACTATGGCTACACCTTC
CASSLLQGADYGYTF
>TRBV12-5|TRBJ2-5|.|once
TGTGCTAGTGGCTCTGTTCGGGGAGGTCAAGAGACCCAGTACTTC
CASGSVRGGQETQYF
>TRBV7-2|TRBJ1-1|.|.
TGTGCCAGCAGCTTCGGGGGGGGAACTGAAGCTTTCTTT
CASSFGGGTEAFF